Included here is one T cell receptor (beta chain) sequence, with context. This entry is derived from a study of blood T cell repertoires in COVID-19. For the study at large: Sources were T cells, B-cell-depleted T cells, or PBMCs; the material itself was cDNA or gDNA.

As handled by the study authors: Cell counts per sample came from amplifying reference gene primers. Sequencing used immunoSEQ multiplex PCR; TCRdb keeps in-frame clones, though not all of them. V and J calls and clone size are those listed in that table; D and trimming were worked out from the DNA. This table holds 200,000 to 300,000 clones, about four fifths found once. While infection was still active, Seattle patients were enrolled and then followed longitudinally. Losses at the gene ends were 4 bases for V and 8 bases for J; bases not matched to a gene: 11. CDR1 and CDR2 (germline): LGHDT, YNNKEL (reference sequence). The CDR3 length is 16 residues.

The clonotype originates from a woman of 80 years or more with COVID-19, enrolled during active disease. The sequencing input was peripheral blood. The J gene is TRBJ2-1, the V gene TRBV3-1 (or the pseudogene TRBV3-2); 10 bases map to TRBD1. CDR3 DNA: TGTGCCAGCAGCCCTAAATCCCGGGACAGGGGCCATGAGCAGTTCTTC. Encoded protein: CASSPKSRDRGHEQFF.